These T cell receptor beta chains were read from a single sample in a study of cytomegalovirus exposure and HLA in healthy donors. TCRdb keeps only in-frame clones here, not all; method: immunoSEQ multiplex PCR. Among 150,000 to 200,000 clones, about 78% were seen once, and the ten largest hold 2.4%. Sample: PBMCs. These receptors all stem from a man aged 55 to 69 in good health and CMV-seronegative. The CDR3 runs from the conserved cysteine through the conserved F or W. D genes are given only for firm matches. A clone size is listed for some rows: how often the clone was seen (once, few, many), or a class if it is expanded.

>TRBV27|once|TRBD1|TRBJ1-2
CASSLLGQDFYGYTF
TGTGCCAGCAGTTTATTGGGACAGGACTTCTATGGCTACACCTTC
>TRBV9|NA|NA|TRBJ2-3
CASSVGGGDTDTQYF
TGTGCCAGCAGCGTAGGGGGGGGCGACACAGATACGCAGTATTTT
>TRBV7-2|NA|NA|TRBJ2-7
CASSLKSDRAYYYEQYF
TGTGCCAGCAGCTTAAAGTCTGACAGAGCCTACTACTACGAGCAGTACTTC
>TRBV19|NA|NA|TRBJ1-4
CASSFTGIGEKLFF
TGTGCCAGTAGCTTCACAGGGATAGGTGAAAAACTGTTTTTT
>TRBV15|once|NA|TRBJ1-6
CATSRDRASPLHF
TGTGCCACCAGCAGAGACAGGGCCTCACCCCTCCACTTT
>TRBV7-8|few|TRBD2|TRBJ2-2
CASMVGSGGRTGELFF
TGTGCCAGCATGGTTGGGAGCGGGGGGCGCACCGGGGAGCTGTTTTTT
>TRBV5-1|NA|NA|TRBJ1-6
CASSLDRVYNSPLNF
TGCGCCAGCAGCTTGGACAGGGTCTATAATTCACCCCTCAACTTT
>TRBV2|NA|TRBD2|TRBJ2-2
CASKGGGGNTGELFF
TGTGCCAGCAAGGGCGGCGGGGGTAACACCGGGGAGCTGTTTTTT
>TRBV5-1|NA|TRBD1|TRBJ1-4
CASSLALRGQTNEKLFF
TGCGCCAGCAGCTTGGCCTTAAGGGGGCAGACTAATGAAAAACTGTTTTTT
>TRBV18|NA|TRBD1|TRBJ1-1
CASSPGTGVAEAFF
TGTGCCAGCTCACCGGGGACAGGGGTGGCTGAAGCTTTCTTT
>TRBV15|NA|TRBD2|TRBJ2-7
CATSRGTSGRGEQYF
TGTGCCACCAGCAGAGGAACTAGCGGTCGAGGCGAGCAGTACTTC
>TRBV19|few|TRBD1|TRBJ2-7
CASSIGGQVYEQYF
TGTGCCAGTAGTATTGGGGGACAGGTGTACGAGCAGTACTTC
>TRBV9|NA|TRBD1|TRBJ2-7
CASSGGTWDRDYEQYF
TGTGCCAGCAGCGGAGGGACCTGGGACAGGGACTACGAGCAGTACTTC
>TRBV13|few|TRBD1|TRBJ1-1
CASSLTGQGALSTEAFF
TGTGCCAGCAGCCTAACGGGACAGGGGGCGCTTAGCACTGAAGCTTTCTTT
>TRBV5-4|NA|TRBD1|TRBJ2-3
CASSPDRVVTDTQYF
TGTGCCAGCAGCCCGGACAGGGTTGTCACAGATACGCAGTATTTT
>TRBV30|NA|NA|TRBJ2-5
CAWSRTRQETQYF
TGTGCCTGGAGTAGGACACGGCAAGAGACCCAGTACTTC
>TRBV5-6|NA|TRBD2|TRBJ2-3
CASSLVSGGSTDTQYF
TGTGCCAGCAGCTTGGTCAGCGGGGGGAGCACAGATACGCAGTATTTT